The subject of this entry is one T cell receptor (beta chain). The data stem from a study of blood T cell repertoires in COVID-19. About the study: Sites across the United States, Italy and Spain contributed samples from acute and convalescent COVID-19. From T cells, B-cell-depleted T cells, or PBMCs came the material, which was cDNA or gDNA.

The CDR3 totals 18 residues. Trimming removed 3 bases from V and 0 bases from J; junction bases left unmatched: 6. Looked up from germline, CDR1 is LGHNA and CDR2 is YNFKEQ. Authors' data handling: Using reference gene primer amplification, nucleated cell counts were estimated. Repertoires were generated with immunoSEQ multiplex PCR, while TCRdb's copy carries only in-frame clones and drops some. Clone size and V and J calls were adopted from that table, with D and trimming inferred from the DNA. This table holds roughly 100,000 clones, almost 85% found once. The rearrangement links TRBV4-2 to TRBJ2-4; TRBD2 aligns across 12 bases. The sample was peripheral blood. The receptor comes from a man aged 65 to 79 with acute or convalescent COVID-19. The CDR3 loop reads CASSQDGLAGLAKNIQYF. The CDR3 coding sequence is TGTGCCAGCAGCCAGGACGGACTAGCGGGACTAGCCAAAAACATTCAGTACTTC.